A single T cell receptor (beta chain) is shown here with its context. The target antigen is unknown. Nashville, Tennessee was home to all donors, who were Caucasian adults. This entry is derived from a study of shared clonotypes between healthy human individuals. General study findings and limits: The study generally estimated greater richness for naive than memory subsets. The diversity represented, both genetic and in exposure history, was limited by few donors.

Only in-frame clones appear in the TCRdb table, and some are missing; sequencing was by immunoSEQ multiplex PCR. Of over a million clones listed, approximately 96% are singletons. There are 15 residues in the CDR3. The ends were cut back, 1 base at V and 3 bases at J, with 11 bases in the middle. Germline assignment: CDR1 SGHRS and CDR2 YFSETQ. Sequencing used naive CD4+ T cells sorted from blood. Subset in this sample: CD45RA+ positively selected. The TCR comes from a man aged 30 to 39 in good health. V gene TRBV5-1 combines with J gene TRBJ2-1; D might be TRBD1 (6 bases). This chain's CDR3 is CASSLPGQIYNEQFF. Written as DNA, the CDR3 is TGCGCCAGCAGCTTGCCCGGACAGATCTACAATGAGCAGTTCTTC.